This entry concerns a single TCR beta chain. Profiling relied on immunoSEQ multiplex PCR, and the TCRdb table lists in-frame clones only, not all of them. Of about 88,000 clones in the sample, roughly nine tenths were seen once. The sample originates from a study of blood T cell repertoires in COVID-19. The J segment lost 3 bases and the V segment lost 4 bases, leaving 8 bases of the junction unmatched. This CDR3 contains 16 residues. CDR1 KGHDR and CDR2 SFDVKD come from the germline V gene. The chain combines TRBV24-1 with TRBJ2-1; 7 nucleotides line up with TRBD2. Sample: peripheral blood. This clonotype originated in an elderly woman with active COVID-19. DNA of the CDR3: TGTGCCACCAGTGAGAAGGGCGGGAGTCGCTACAATGAGCAGTTCTTC. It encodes CATSEKGGSRYNEQFF.